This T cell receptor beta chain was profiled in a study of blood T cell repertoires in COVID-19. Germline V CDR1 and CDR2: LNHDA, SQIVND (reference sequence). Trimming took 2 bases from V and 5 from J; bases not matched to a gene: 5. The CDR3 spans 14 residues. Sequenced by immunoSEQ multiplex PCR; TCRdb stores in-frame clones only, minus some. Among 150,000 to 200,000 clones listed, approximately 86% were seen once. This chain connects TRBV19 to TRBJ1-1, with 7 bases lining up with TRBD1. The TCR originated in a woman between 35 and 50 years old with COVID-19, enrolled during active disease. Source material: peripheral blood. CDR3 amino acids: CASSIMAGGTEAFF. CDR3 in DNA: TGTGCCAGTAGTATAATGGCAGGGGGGACTGAAGCTTTCTTT.